The clone carrying this T cell receptor beta chain was counted many times. Its antigen is currently unknown. The data are from a study of beta chain features in type 1 diabetes. Whole-study results and caveats: For type 1 diabetes patients, VDJ junctions showed fewer insertions and more deletions.

The CDR3 covers 11 residues. V was pared by 7 bases and J by 5 bases, with 9 bases between. CDR1 and CDR2 from the germline V gene are MDHEN and SYDVKM. Every single donor gave one heparinised blood draw, and these averaged roughly 100 mL. Sequenced material consisted of expressed TCRB transcripts (all of the isolated RNA was reverse transcribed). Clones were read by immunoSEQ multiplex PCR, and TCRdb kept only the in-frame ones, dropping some. The data show 430,000 or so clones, over 10% seen once. The clonotype comes from a woman younger than 30 in good health. Sequenced sample: naive CD4+ T cells from blood. The V gene is TRBV28, the J gene TRBJ2-7; a possible D gene is TRBD1 (6 bases). Here the CDR3 DNA reads TGTGCCAGCACCCACAGGGACGAGCAGTACTTC. It encodes CASTHRDEQYF.